The 7 T cell receptor beta chains listed next were all sequenced from one sample in a study of T cells in Graves' hyperthyroidism and ophthalmopathy. RNA transcripts gave rise to amplified TCR beta CDR3 regions. With the HTBI primer set, the TCR CDR3 went through a first round of RT-PCR. TCRdb re-derived calls from the multiplex PCR reads in MiXCR, one entry per CDR3 protein. The sample records some 510,000 distinct CDR3 sequences, 46% being singletons. The sequencing input was peripheral blood or thyroid tissue (not recorded which). These TCRs come from a woman aged 18-29 years with Graves' hyperthyroidism.

The chain uses TRBV2 and TRBJ1-4; D unresolved. V shed 0 bases and J shed 5 bases, with 7 bases lying between them. CDR1 and CDR2 from the germline V gene are SNHLY and FYNNEI. The CDR3 has 14 residues. CDR3 bases: TGTGCCAGCAGTGAAGCACCGTTAAATGAAAAACTGTTTTTT. This sequence encodes CASSEAPLNEKLFF.

V and J are TRBV2 and TRBJ1-4; D is uncertain. CDR1 SNHLY and CDR2 FYNNEI come from the germline V gene. This CDR3 is built from 14 residues. V gave up 4 bases and J gave up 7 bases, with 13 bases separating them. As DNA, the CDR3 is TGTGCCAGCAGTGTGGGTGTCGGAAGTGAAAAACTGTTTTTT. Its translation is CASSVGVGSEKLFF.

Written as DNA, the CDR3 is TGTGCCAGCAGTGAGGGTGACAGGGGGCAAGGTGGCTACACCTTC. Residues: CASSEGDRGQGGYTF. The chain uses TRBV6-5 and TRBJ1-2; TRBD1 matches 10 bases. CDR3 length: 15 amino acids. Germline V gives CDR1 MNHEY, CDR2 SVGAGI. J was trimmed by 7 bases and V by 5 bases; bases with no gene match: 10.

The rearrangement uses TRBV7-2 and TRBJ2-7; D is possibly TRBD1 or TRBD2 (5 bases each). Trimming took 5 bases from V and 5 from J, leaving 16 bases between them. This CDR3 contains 14 residues. Looked up from germline, CDR1 is SGHTA and CDR2 is FQGNSA. The CDR3 DNA reads TGTGCCAGCAGCCCGGGGCCGGGTCTCCACGAGCAGTACTTC. Its translation: CASSPGPGLHEQYF.

Concerning this clonotype: This CDR3 is missing its conserved last phenylalanine or tryptophan, likely due to a read error. The chain couples TRBV19 to TRBJ1-1; D unresolved. CDR1 is LNHDA, CDR2 SQIVND, per germline (reference sequence). The CDR3 totals 12 residues. V was shortened by 7 bases and J by 7 bases, with 13 bases between the two germline ends. The CDR3 here is CASKVSANEAFI. CDR3 in DNA: TGTGCCAGTAAAGTGTCGGCTAATGAAGCTTTCATT.

This chain uses TRBV6-5 with TRBJ2-5, with D possibly matching TRBD2 (7 bases). CDR3 length: 15 residues. The germline V gene has CDR1 MNHEY and CDR2 SVGAGI. V was shortened by 4 bases and J by 5 bases, with 17 bases between the two germline ends. CDR3 amino acids: CASSCNIGGGETQYF. Written as DNA, the CDR3 is TGTGCCAGCAGTTGCAATATAGGGGGGGGGGAGACCCAGTACTTC.

This clonotype turned up a few times. This rearrangement joins TRBV2 to TRBJ1-1, with D tentatively TRBD1 (6 bases). This CDR3 region has 12 residues. Trimming stripped 8 bases from V and 8 bases from J, with 15 bases between. Germline V gene lookup returns CDR1 SNHLY and CDR2 FYNNEI. The CDR3 is CASRGRGEEAFF. The CDR3 bases are TGTGCCAGCCGGGGGCGCGGAGAGGAAGCTTTCTTT. The full variable domain, in which reference TRBV2 and TRBJ1-1 provide the parts outside the CDR3, is EPEVTQTPSHQVTQMGQEVILRCVPISNHLYFYWYRQILGQKVEFLVSFYNNEISEKSEIFDDQFSVERPDGSNFTLKIRSTKLEDSAMYFCASRGRGEEAFFGQGTRLTVV.